The clone carrying this TCR beta chain appeared a few times. Its specificity is not known. This sample is drawn from a study of human T cells and chemical hapten exposure. Study observations and caveats: It was expanded TCRs that formed significantly more large CDR3 similarity clusters than controls did.

The time point was: patch test 3, about 24 weeks after DPC sensitization. Treatment of the sample: therapeutic diphenylcyclopropenone sensitization with weekly scalp DPC. Unfractionated whole blood served as the source for total RNA extraction. V lost 4 bases, J lost 6 bases, and 5 bases stayed unmatched. The CDR3 is 17 amino acids. The germline CDR1 and CDR2 sequences are SGHTA and FQGNSA. Per the original data handling: Samples held a median of roughly 100,000 TCRs, range about 23,224–700,000. In TCRdb, the RACE reads were re-called with MiXCR into one record per CDR3 protein. Here the V and J calls rest on TCRdb's processing, not on the authors' analysis. Here the sample spans some 180,000 distinct CDR3 sequences, approximately 26% being singletons.

The J gene is TRBJ2-2, the V gene TRBV7-2; 16 bases map to TRBD2. The sequencing used whole blood, collected in connection with sensitization to the hapten diphenylcyclopropenone (DPC). The receptor was derived from a woman aged 40 to 50 with alopecia areata. Some clones in this sample may be carry-over from other donors' samples. CDR3 sequence: CASSSLGTSGRAGELFF. CDR3 in DNA: TGTGCCAGCAGCTCCCTCGGGACTAGCGGGAGGGCCGGGGAGCTGTTTTTT.